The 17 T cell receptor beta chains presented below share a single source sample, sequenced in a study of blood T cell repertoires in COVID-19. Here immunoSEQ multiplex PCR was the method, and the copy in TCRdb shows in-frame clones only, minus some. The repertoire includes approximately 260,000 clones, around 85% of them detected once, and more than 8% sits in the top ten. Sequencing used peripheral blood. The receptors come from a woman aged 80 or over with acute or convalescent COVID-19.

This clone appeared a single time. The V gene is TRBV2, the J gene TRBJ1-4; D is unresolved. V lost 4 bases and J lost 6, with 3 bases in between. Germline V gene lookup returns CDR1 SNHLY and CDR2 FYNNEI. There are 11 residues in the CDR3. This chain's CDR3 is CASSAYEKLFF. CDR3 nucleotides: TGTGCCAGCAGTGCCTATGAAAAACTGTTTTTT.

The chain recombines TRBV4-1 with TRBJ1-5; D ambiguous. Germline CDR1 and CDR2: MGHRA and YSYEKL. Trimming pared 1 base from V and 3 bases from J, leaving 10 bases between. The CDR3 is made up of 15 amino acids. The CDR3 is CASSQVEGSNQPQHF. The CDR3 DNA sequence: TGCGCCAGCAGCCAAGTTGAGGGTTCCAATCAGCCCCAGCATTTT.

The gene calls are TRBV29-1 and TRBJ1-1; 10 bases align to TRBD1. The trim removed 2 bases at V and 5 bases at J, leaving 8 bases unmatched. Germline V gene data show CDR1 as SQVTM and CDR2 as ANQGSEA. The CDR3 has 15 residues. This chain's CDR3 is CSVEWATGGLTEAFF. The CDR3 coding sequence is TGCAGCGTTGAATGGGCGACAGGGGGCCTTACTGAAGCTTTCTTT. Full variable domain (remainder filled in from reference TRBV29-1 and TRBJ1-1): SAVISQKPSRDICQRGTSLTIQCQVDSQVTMMFWYRQQPGQSLTLIATANQGSEATYESGFVIDKFPISRPNLTFSTLTVSNMSPEDSSIYLCSVEWATGGLTEAFFGQGTRLTVV.

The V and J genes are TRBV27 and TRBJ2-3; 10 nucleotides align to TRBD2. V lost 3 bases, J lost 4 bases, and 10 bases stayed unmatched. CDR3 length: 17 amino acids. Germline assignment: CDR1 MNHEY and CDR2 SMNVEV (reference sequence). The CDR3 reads CASSFGAAGGQSDTQYF. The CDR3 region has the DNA TGTGCCAGCAGTTTCGGCGCAGCGGGGGGGCAATCAGATACGCAGTATTTT.

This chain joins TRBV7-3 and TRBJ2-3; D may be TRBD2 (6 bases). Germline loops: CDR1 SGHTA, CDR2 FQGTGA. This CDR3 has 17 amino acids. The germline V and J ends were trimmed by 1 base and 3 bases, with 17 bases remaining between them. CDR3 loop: CASSLRPGPGGTDTQYF. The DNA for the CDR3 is TGTGCCAGCAGCTTAAGGCCCGGCCCCGGAGGGACAGATACGCAGTATTTT.

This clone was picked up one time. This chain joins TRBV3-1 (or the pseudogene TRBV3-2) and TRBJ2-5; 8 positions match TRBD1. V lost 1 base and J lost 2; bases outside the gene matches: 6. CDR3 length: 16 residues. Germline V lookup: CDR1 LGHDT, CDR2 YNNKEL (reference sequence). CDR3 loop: CASSQGRGPPQETQYF. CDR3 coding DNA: TGTGCCAGCAGCCAAGGCAGGGGGCCCCCACAAGAGACCCAGTACTTC.

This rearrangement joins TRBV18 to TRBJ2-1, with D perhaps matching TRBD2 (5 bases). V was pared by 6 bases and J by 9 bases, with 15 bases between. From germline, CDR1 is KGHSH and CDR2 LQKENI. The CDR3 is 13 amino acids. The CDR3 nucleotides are TGTGCCAGCTCCGGCCTCGGCCGGGGTGAGCAGTTCTTC. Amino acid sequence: CASSGLGRGEQFF.

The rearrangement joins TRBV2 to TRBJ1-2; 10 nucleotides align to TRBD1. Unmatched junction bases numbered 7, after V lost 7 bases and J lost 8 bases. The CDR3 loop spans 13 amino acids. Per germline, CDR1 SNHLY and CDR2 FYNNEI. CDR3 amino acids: CASTRTGGGGYTF. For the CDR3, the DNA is TGTGCCAGCACCCGGACAGGGGGAGGGGGCTACACCTTC. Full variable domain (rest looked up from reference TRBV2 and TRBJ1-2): EPEVTQTPSHQVTQMGQEVILRCVPISNHLYFYWYRQILGQKVEFLVSFYNNEISEKSEIFDDQFSVERPDGSNFTLKIRSTKLEDSAMYFCASTRTGGGGYTFGSGTRLTVV.

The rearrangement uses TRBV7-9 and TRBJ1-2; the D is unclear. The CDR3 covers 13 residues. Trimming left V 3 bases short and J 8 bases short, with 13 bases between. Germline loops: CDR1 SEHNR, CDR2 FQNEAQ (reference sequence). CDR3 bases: TGTGCCAGCAGCTTGGTGGGAGATACGGGCTACACCTTC. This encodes CASSLVGDTGYTF.

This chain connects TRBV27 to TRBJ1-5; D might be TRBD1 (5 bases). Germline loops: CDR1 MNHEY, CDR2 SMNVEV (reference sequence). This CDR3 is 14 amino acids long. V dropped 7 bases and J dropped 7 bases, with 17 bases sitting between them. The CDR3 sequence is CASKTTGPMQPQHF. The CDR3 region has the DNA TGTGCCAGCAAGACAACAGGTCCCATGCAGCCCCAGCATTTT.

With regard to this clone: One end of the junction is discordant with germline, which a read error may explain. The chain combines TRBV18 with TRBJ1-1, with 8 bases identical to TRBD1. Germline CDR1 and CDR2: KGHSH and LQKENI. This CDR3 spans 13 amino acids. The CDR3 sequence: CASSPQGDTEAFF. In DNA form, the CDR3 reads TGTGCCAGCTCGCCACAGGGGGACACTGAAGCTTTCTTT.

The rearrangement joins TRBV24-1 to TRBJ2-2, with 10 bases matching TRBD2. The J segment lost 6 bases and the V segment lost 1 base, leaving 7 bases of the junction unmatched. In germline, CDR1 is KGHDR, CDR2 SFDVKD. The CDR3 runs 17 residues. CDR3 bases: TGTGCCACCAGTGATTTACGAGCGGGGGGGCTGTCCGGGGAGCTGTTTTTT. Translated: CATSDLRAGGLSGELFF.

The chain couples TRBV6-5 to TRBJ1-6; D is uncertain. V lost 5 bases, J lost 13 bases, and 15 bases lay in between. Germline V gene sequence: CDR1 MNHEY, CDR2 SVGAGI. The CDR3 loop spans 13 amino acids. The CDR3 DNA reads TGTGCCAGCAGTCCGCTCGATCTATCGCCCCTCCACTTT. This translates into CASSPLDLSPLHF.

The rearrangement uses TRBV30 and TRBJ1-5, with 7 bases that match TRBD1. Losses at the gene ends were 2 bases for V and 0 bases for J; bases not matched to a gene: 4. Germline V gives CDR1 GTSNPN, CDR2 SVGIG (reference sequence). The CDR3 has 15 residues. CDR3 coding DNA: TGTGCCTGGAGTTCGCAGGGGGGTAGCAATCAGCCCCAGCATTTT. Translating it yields CAWSSQGGSNQPQHF.

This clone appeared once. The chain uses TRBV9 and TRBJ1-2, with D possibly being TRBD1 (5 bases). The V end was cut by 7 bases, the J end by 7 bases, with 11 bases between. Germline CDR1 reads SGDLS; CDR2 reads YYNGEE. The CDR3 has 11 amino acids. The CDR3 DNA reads TGTGCCAGCGGAGGGACCTCTGGCTACACCTTC. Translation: CASGGTSGYTF.

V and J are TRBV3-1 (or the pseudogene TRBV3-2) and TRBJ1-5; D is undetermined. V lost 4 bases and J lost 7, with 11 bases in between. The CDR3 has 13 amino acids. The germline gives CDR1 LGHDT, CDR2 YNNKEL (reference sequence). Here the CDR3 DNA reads TGTGCCAGCAGCCCCGCGGGCGGCCAGCCCCAGCATTTT. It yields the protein CASSPAGGQPQHF.

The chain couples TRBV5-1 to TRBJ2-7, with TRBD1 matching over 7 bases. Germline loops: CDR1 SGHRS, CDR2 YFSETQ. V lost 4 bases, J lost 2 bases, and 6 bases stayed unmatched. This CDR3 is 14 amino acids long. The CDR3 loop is CASSRGQAAYEQYF. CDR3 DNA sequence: TGCGCCAGCAGCAGAGGACAGGCCGCCTACGAGCAGTACTTC.